A selection of T cell receptor beta chains follows, all from one sample in a study of blood T cell repertoires in COVID-19. Produced via immunoSEQ multiplex PCR; TCRdb's table is partial and in-frame only. The sample has over 200,000 clones; roughly 80% are singletons. Sequencing was done on a sample of peripheral blood. These TCRs come from a man aged 50 to 60 with active or convalescent COVID-19. Each CDR3 is given with its conserved first and last residue. Each record gives: D gene, CDR3 length, J gene, clone size, V gene, CDR3 protein, CDR3 DNA. The D gene is left open where the match is weak. Part of the rows lack a size; the others show once, few, many or a class for expanded clones.

>NA|14|TRBJ1-2|NA|TRBV4-1
CASSRPLERYGYTF
TGCGCCAGCAGCCGCCCGTTAGAGCGTTATGGCTACACCTTC
>NA|11|TRBJ2-7|NA|TRBV7-3
CASSFPSSSDF
TGTGCCAGCAGCTTTCCCTCCTCGTCGGACTTC
>NA|15|TRBJ2-7|NA|TRBV11-2
CASSFLGSGTYEQYF
TGTGCCAGCAGCTTTCTTGGTAGCGGCACCTACGAGCAGTACTTC
>NA|14|TRBJ1-1|NA|TRBV5-6
CASSFRTANTEAFF
TGTGCCAGCAGCTTCCGGACAGCAAACACTGAAGCTTTCTTT
>TRBD1|14|TRBJ1-1|few|TRBV5-4
CASSQTGGGTEAFF
TGTGCCAGCAGCCAAACAGGGGGGGGCACTGAAGCTTTCTTT
>TRBD1|14|TRBJ2-7|NA|TRBV5-1
CASSLTGGVDEQYF
TGCGCCAGCAGCTTAACAGGGGGCGTGGACGAGCAGTACTTC
>NA|17|TRBJ1-6|NA|TRBV18
CASSPLSVDTNPSPLHF
TGTGCCAGCTCACCCCTCTCCGTTGACACCAATCCCTCACCCCTCCACTTT
>NA|15|TRBJ1-6|NA|TRBV5-8
CASSLRDTYNSPLHF
TGTGCCAGCAGCTTGCGGGACACCTATAATTCACCCCTCCACTTT
>NA|17|TRBJ1-3|NA|TRBV7-8
CASSLVRTGNSGNTIYF
TGTGCCAGCAGCTTAGTAAGAACAGGGAATTCTGGAAACACCATATATTTT
>NA|15|TRBJ2-7|NA|TRBV27
CASSPRTLGGYEQYF
TGTGCCAGCAGTCCCCGGACACTAGGGGGCTACGAGCAGTACTTC
>TRBD1|14|TRBJ1-1|NA|TRBV5-1
CASRLDRGRTEAFF
TGCGCCAGCAGGCTGGACAGGGGCCGGACTGAAGCTTTCTTT
>NA|14|TRBJ1-1|NA|TRBV6-5
CASSAGLMDTEAFF
TGTGCCAGCAGCGCGGGCCTGATGGACACTGAAGCTTTCTTT
>NA|14|TRBJ1-4|NA|TRBV28
CASSLGGRGEKLFF
TGTGCCAGCAGTTTAGGGGGCAGAGGGGAAAAACTGTTTTTT
>TRBD2|16|TRBJ2-1|NA|TRBV11-2
CASSLVAGGAYNEQFF
TGTGCCAGCAGCTTAGTGGCGGGGGGGGCCTACAATGAGCAGTTCTTC
>NA|14|TRBJ2-1|once|TRBV2
CASSPRALENEQFF
TGTGCCAGCAGTCCACGAGCCCTAGAGAATGAGCAGTTCTTC
>TRBD2|14|TRBJ2-3|NA|TRBV4-1
CASSQGTSEDTQYF
TGCGCCAGCAGCCAGGGGACTAGTGAGGATACGCAGTATTTT
>TRBD1|14|TRBJ1-1|NA|TRBV6-5
CASISGTGNTEAFF
TGTGCCAGCATATCAGGGACAGGGAACACTGAAGCTTTCTTT
>NA|14|TRBJ1-1|few|TRBV5-1
CASSTGNGVTEAFF
TGCGCCAGCAGCACAGGGAACGGCGTAACTGAAGCTTTCTTT
>NA|14|TRBJ1-4|once|TRBV5-1
CASSLGGQDEKLFF
TGCGCCAGCAGCTTGGGAGGGCAGGATGAAAAACTGTTTTTT
>NA|13|TRBJ2-2|NA|TRBV10-3
CAISDGVTGELFF
TGTGCCATCAGTGACGGAGTAACCGGGGAGCTGTTTTTT
>NA|11|TRBJ2-2|NA|TRBV30
CAYGSAGELFF
TGTGCCTATGGCTCTGCCGGGGAGCTGTTTTTT
>NA|15|TRBJ1-5|NA|TRBV15
CATSGRLGSDQPQHF
TGTGCCACCAGCGGACGGCTTGGGAGCGATCAGCCCCAGCATTTT
>NA|15|TRBJ1-5|NA|TRBV5-8
CASTPGGQSNQPQHF
TGTGCCAGCACCCCGGGTGGCCAGAGCAATCAGCCCCAGCATTTT
>TRBD1|14|TRBJ2-7|once|TRBV18
CASSPSGTGIEQYF
TGTGCCAGCTCACCATCCGGGACAGGGATTGAGCAGTACTTC
>NA|11|TRBJ2-5|once|TRBV11-2
CASSPGPTQYF
TGTGCCAGCAGTCCAGGCCCGACCCAGTACTTC
>NA|13|TRBJ1-1|NA|TRBV30
CAWSVHESPEAFF
TGTGCCTGGAGTGTACACGAATCACCTGAAGCTTTCTTT
>TRBD2|15|TRBJ2-1|NA|TRBV3-1/TRBV3-2
CASSPRTSGNNEQFF
TGTGCCAGCAGCCCCAGGACTAGCGGAAACAATGAGCAGTTCTTC
>NA|11|TRBJ2-7|few|TRBV3-1/TRBV3-2
CASSRRAEQYF
TGTGCCAGCAGCCGGCGGGCCGAGCAGTACTTC
>NA|13|TRBJ1-1|NA|TRBV27
CASIETGGTEAFF
TGTGCCAGCATCGAAACTGGGGGGACTGAAGCTTTCTTT
>NA|18|TRBJ2-1|once|TRBV11-3
CASSLDVGGTVSYNEQFF
TGTGCCAGCAGCTTAGACGTTGGGGGGACAGTCTCCTACAATGAGCAGTTCTTC
>NA|13|TRBJ2-3|NA|TRBV2
CASRGGTTDTQYF
TGTGCCAGCAGGGGGGGAACCACAGATACGCAGTATTTT
>TRBD1|11|TRBJ1-2|NA|TRBV6-5
CASGQGVGYTF
TGTGCCAGTGGACAGGGCGTGGGCTACACCTTC
>TRBD1|14|TRBJ2-7|NA|TRBV5-4
CASSRDRGTYEQYF
TGTGCCAGCAGCCGGGACAGGGGGACTTACGAGCAGTACTTC
>TRBD2|13|TRBJ2-5|NA|TRBV12-3/TRBV12-4
CASGLAGLETQYF
TGTGCCAGCGGACTAGCGGGGTTAGAGACCCAGTACTTC
>TRBD2|18|TRBJ2-3|NA|TRBV7-9
CASSLDKWDSGGTDTQYF
TGTGCCAGCAGCTTAGACAAGTGGGATAGCGGGGGGACCGATACGCAGTATTTT
>TRBD1|15|TRBJ1-2|NA|TRBV5-1
CASSPVGGGGDGYTF
TGCGCCAGCAGCCCGGTCGGAGGAGGGGGCGATGGCTACACCTTC
>NA|15|TRBJ1-2|many|TRBV5-1
CASSLAGLLNYGYTF
TGCGCCAGCAGCTTGGCAGGGCTCCTTAACTATGGCTACACCTTC
>TRBD1|13|TRBJ1-3|NA|TRBV30
CALDRGVGNTIYF
TGTGCCCTGGACAGGGGAGTTGGAAACACCATATATTTT
>NA|12|TRBJ1-6|NA|TRBV5-4
CASSRSTSPLHF
TGTGCCAGCAGTAGGAGTACTTCACCCCTCCACTTT
>TRBD1|16|TRBJ1-4|NA|TRBV5-1
CASSSEWGQGVEKLFF
TGCGCCAGCAGCTCGGAATGGGGACAGGGAGTTGAAAAACTGTTTTTT
>TRBD2|17|TRBJ2-1|NA|TRBV5-1
CASSPRTSGGAYNEQFF
TGCGCCAGCAGCCCCCGGACTAGCGGGGGCGCCTACAATGAGCAGTTCTTC
>NA|13|TRBJ2-1|NA|TRBV3-1/TRBV3-2
CASSQDPGSEQFF
TGTGCCAGCAGCCAAGATCCGGGGAGTGAGCAGTTCTTC
>NA|13|TRBJ1-2|NA|TRBV6-6
CASSYDSFEGYTF
TGTGCCAGCAGTTACGACAGCTTTGAGGGCTACACCTTC
>TRBD1|17|TRBJ2-1|NA|TRBV27
CASSLDPRDRVHNEQFF
TGTGCCAGCAGTTTAGACCCCAGGGACAGGGTCCACAATGAGCAGTTCTTC
>NA|14|TRBJ2-1|NA|TRBV7-7
CASRPLGSYNEQFF
TGTGCCAGCAGACCACTAGGCTCCTACAATGAGCAGTTCTTC
>TRBD2|17|TRBJ2-4|NA|TRBV7-2
CASSFSSGGIAKNIQYF
TGTGCCAGCAGCTTTTCTAGCGGGGGGATAGCCAAAAACATTCAGTACTTC
>TRBD1|13|TRBJ1-5|NA|TRBV20-1
CSASIRGGRPQHF
TGCAGTGCTAGTATACGAGGGGGCCGGCCCCAGCATTTT
>NA|14|TRBJ1-1|NA|TRBV9
CASSGDIPNTEAFF
TGTGCCAGCAGCGGGGACATACCGAACACTGAAGCTTTCTTT
>NA|16|TRBJ1-2|NA|TRBV4-1
CASSQDPQEWNYGYTF
TGCGCCAGCAGCCAAGACCCCCAAGAGTGGAACTATGGCTACACCTTC
>NA|13|TRBJ2-2|NA|TRBV29-1
CSVRVANTGELFF
TGCAGCGTCCGGGTCGCGAACACCGGGGAGCTGTTTTTT
>NA|14|TRBJ2-5|NA|TRBV28
CASRQDSPGETQYF
TGTGCCAGCAGACAAGACAGTCCAGGAGAGACCCAGTACTTC
>TRBD1|16|TRBJ1-5|NA|TRBV6-6
CASSYLDGTVNQPQHF
TGTGCCAGCAGTTACCTGGACGGGACAGTCAATCAGCCCCAGCATTTT
>TRBD2|15|TRBJ2-2|once|TRBV6-6
CASSSAGGTTGELFF
TGTGCCAGCAGTTCAGCGGGGGGGACCACCGGGGAGCTGTTTTTT
>NA|14|TRBJ1-1|NA|TRBV6-6
CASSYPGLNTEAFF
TGTGCCAGCAGTTACCCCGGGTTGAACACTGAAGCTTTCTTT